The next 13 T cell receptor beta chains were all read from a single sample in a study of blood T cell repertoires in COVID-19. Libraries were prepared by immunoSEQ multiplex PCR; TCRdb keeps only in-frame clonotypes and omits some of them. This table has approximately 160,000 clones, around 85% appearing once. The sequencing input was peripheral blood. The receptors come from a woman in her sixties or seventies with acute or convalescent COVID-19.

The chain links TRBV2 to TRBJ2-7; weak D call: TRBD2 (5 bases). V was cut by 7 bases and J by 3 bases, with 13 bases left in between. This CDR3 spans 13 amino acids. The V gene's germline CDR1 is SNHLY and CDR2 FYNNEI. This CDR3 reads CASNRDPRYEQYF. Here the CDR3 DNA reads TGTGCCAGCAACCGGGATCCTCGCTACGAGCAGTACTTC.

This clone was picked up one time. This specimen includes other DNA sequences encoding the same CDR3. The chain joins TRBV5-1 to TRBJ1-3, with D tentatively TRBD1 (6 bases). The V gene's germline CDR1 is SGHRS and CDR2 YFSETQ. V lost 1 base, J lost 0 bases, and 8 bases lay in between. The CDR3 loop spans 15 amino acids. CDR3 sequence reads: CASSLQGSSGNTIYF. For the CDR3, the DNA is TGCGCCAGCAGCTTGCAGGGGAGCTCTGGAAACACCATATATTTT.

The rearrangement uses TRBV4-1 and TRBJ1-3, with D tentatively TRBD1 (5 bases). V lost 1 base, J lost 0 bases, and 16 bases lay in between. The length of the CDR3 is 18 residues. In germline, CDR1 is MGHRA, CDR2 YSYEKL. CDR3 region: CASSQAAGAASSGNTIYF. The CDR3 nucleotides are TGCGCCAGCAGCCAAGCAGCTGGGGCAGCGAGCTCTGGAAACACCATATATTTT.

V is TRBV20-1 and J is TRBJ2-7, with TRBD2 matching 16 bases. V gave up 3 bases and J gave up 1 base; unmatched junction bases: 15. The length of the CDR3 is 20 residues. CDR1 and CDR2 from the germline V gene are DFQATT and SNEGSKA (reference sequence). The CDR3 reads CSASLAGAGLAGGGSYEQYF. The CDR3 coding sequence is TGCAGTGCTAGTTTAGCGGGCGCGGGACTAGCGGGAGGGGGGTCCTACGAGCAGTACTTC.

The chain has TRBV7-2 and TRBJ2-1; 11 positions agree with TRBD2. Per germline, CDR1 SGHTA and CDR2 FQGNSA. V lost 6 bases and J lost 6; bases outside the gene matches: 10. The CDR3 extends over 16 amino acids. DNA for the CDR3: TGTGCCAGCAGGCAAAGGGGACTAGCGGCTATCAATGAGCAGTTCTTC. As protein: CASRQRGLAAINEQFF. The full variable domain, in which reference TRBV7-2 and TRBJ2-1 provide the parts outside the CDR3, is GAGVSQSPSNKVTEKGKDVELRCDPISGHTALYWYRQSLGQGLEFLIYFQGNSAPDKSGLPSDRFSAERTGGSVSTLTIQRTQQEDSAVYLCASRQRGLAAINEQFFGPGTRLTVL.

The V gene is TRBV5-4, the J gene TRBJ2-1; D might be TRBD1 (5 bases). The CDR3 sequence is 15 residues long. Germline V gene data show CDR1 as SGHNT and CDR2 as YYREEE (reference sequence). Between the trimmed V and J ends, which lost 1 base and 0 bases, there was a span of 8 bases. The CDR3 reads CASSLTGSSYNEQFF. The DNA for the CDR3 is TGTGCCAGCAGCTTGACAGGCAGCTCCTACAATGAGCAGTTCTTC.

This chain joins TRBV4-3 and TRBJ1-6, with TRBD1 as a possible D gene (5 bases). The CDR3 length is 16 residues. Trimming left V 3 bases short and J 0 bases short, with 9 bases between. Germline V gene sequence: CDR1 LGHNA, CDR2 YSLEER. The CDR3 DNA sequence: TGCGCCAGCAGCCAGGGGGGGAGCTCCTATAATTCACCCCTCCACTTT. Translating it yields CASSQGGSSYNSPLHF.

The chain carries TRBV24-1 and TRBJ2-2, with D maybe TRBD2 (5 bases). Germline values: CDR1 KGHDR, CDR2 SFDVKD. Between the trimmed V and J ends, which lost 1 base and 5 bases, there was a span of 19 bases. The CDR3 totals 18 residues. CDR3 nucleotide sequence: TGTGCCACCAGTGATTTATCCCCAGAGGGCGCAACGACCGGGGAGCTGTTTTTT. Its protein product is CATSDLSPEGATTGELFF.

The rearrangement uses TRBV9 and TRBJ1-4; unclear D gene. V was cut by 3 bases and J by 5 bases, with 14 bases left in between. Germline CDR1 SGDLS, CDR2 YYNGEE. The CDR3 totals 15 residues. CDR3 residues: CASSADSPVNEKLFF. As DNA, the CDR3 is TGTGCCAGCAGCGCCGACTCTCCAGTCAATGAAAAACTGTTTTTT.

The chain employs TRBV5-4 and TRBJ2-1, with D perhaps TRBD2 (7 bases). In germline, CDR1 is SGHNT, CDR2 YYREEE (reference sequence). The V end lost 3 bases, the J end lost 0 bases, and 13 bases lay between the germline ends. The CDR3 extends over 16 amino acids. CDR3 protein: CASSYGGRSSYNEQFF. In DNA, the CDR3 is TGTGCCAGCAGCTACGGGGGGCGGAGCTCCTACAATGAGCAGTTCTTC.

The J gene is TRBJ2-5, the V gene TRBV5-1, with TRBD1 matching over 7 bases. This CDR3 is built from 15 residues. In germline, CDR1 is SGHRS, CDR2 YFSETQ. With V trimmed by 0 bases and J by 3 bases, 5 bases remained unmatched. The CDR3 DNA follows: TGCGCCAGCAGCTTGGGCCTTACAGGGGAAGAGACCCAGTACTTC. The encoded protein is CASSLGLTGEETQYF.

The CDR3 DNA sequence: TGTGCCAGCAGTGAAGCCCGGACAGGGGATGAAAAACTGTTTTTT. This codes for CASSEARTGDEKLFF. The J gene is TRBJ1-4, the V gene TRBV6-1, with 9 bases that match TRBD1. V trimming: 0 bases; J trimming: 6 bases; junction bases outside the gene matches: 2. Per germline, CDR1 MNHNS and CDR2 SASEGT. CDR3 length equals 15 residues.

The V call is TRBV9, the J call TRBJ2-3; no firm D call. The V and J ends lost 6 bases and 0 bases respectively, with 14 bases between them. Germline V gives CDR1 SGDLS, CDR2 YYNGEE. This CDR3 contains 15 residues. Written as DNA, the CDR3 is TGTGCCAGCACCCTCTCCCCAACTAGCACAGATACGCAGTATTTT. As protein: CASTLSPTSTDTQYF.